These T cell receptor beta chains were read from a single sample in a study of T cell responses to AZD1222 COVID-19 vaccine. Assay used: immunoSEQ multiplex PCR; TCRdb lists only in-frame clones, some missing. The data show about 120,000 clones, with 89% seen just once and 1.5% to 1.7% held by the top ten. The sequencing here drew on peripheral blood, taken on day 0 of AZD1222 vaccination. The receptors come from an adult in good health. Each CDR3 is given with its conserved first and last residue. The order of the fields is CDR3 DNA, CDR3 protein, V gene, clone size, J gene, D gene. D genes are given only for firm matches. Only some rows state a clone size, as once, few, many or a class for expanded clones.

CDR3 DNA: TGTGCCAGCAGCTTCACAGGGGGATTTTGGGAGCAGTACTTC
CDR3 protein: CASSFTGGFWEQYF
V gene: TRBV11-1
clone size: -
J gene: TRBJ2-7
D gene: TRBD1

CDR3 DNA: TGCGCCAGCAGCTTGCCTTCGAGCTCCTATAATTCACCCCTCCACTTT
CDR3 protein: CASSLPSSSYNSPLHF
V gene: TRBV5-1
clone size: few
J gene: TRBJ1-6
D gene: -

CDR3 DNA: TGTGCCAGCAACCCACAGGGCTGGAGCAATCAGCCCCAGCATTTT
CDR3 protein: CASNPQGWSNQPQHF
V gene: TRBV28
clone size: -
J gene: TRBJ1-5
D gene: -

CDR3 DNA: TGCAGCGGGGGGACCGGGACAGGGAGTGAAAAACTGTTTTTT
CDR3 protein: CSGGTGTGSEKLFF
V gene: TRBV29-1
clone size: once
J gene: TRBJ1-4
D gene: TRBD1

CDR3 DNA: TGTGCCAGCAGCTCAATGACCGGGGGGCTCAATCAGCCCCAGCATTTT
CDR3 protein: CASSSMTGGLNQPQHF
V gene: TRBV5-5
clone size: -
J gene: TRBJ1-5
D gene: -

CDR3 DNA: TGTGCCAGCTCACCAGGACTAAACCGGTACACCGGGGAGCTGTTTTTT
CDR3 protein: CASSPGLNRYTGELFF
V gene: TRBV18
clone size: -
J gene: TRBJ2-2
D gene: -

CDR3 DNA: TGTGCCAGCAGAGCAGGGACGGAAGCTTTCTTT
CDR3 protein: CASRAGTEAFF
V gene: TRBV27
clone size: once
J gene: TRBJ1-1
D gene: -

CDR3 DNA: TGTGCCACCAGTGATTCCGGACAGGGGGCGAGCACTGAAGCTTTCTTT
CDR3 protein: CATSDSGQGASTEAFF
V gene: TRBV24-1
clone size: -
J gene: TRBJ1-1
D gene: TRBD1

CDR3 DNA: TGTGCCAGCAGCGGCCAGGGTTCTGGGGACACTGAAGCTTTCTTT
CDR3 protein: CASSGQGSGDTEAFF
V gene: TRBV3-1/TRBV3-2
clone size: -
J gene: TRBJ1-1
D gene: -

CDR3 DNA: TGTGCCAGCAGCGGATATGGCTACACCTTC
CDR3 protein: CASSGYGYTF
V gene: TRBV2
clone size: -
J gene: TRBJ1-2
D gene: -

CDR3 DNA: TGTGCCAGCAGCCAAGATGGGTACGAGCAGTACTTC
CDR3 protein: CASSQDGYEQYF
V gene: TRBV14
clone size: -
J gene: TRBJ2-7
D gene: -

CDR3 DNA: TGTGCCAGCAGTGACTCGGGACAGGGACTTGGGGAGCAGTTCTTC
CDR3 protein: CASSDSGQGLGEQFF
V gene: TRBV6-4
clone size: -
J gene: TRBJ2-1
D gene: TRBD1

CDR3 DNA: TGTGCCAGCAGCCTGGACCGATATGGCTACACCTTC
CDR3 protein: CASSLDRYGYTF
V gene: TRBV5-8
clone size: -
J gene: TRBJ1-2
D gene: -

CDR3 DNA: TGTGCCAGCAGGGTCCCTCCCTACGAGCAGTACTTC
CDR3 protein: CASRVPPYEQYF
V gene: TRBV28
clone size: once
J gene: TRBJ2-7
D gene: -

CDR3 DNA: TGTGCCTGGTCTGGTACAGGGGGCGGGCAGCCCCAGCATTTT
CDR3 protein: CAWSGTGGGQPQHF
V gene: TRBV30
clone size: -
J gene: TRBJ1-5
D gene: TRBD1

CDR3 DNA: TGTGCCAGTAGTACATCGGAGGTGGAGACCCAGTACTTC
CDR3 protein: CASSTSEVETQYF
V gene: TRBV19
clone size: -
J gene: TRBJ2-5
D gene: -

CDR3 DNA: TGTGCCAGTAGTTACCGGGACAGCAGGAGCTCCTACGAGCAGTACTTC
CDR3 protein: CASSYRDSRSSYEQYF
V gene: TRBV6-6
clone size: -
J gene: TRBJ2-7
D gene: TRBD1

CDR3 DNA: TGCAGCGTTTACCCCGCCAGGGAGGCCACAGATACGCAGTATTTT
CDR3 protein: CSVYPAREATDTQYF
V gene: TRBV29-1
clone size: -
J gene: TRBJ2-3
D gene: -

CDR3 DNA: TGTGCCAGCAGTAGGGCTAGCGGGACTCCCTACGAGCAGTACTTC
CDR3 protein: CASSRASGTPYEQYF
V gene: TRBV6-5
clone size: -
J gene: TRBJ2-7
D gene: TRBD2

CDR3 DNA: TGTGCCAGCAGTAAAGGGGTTGGAGGGGGCACTGAAGCTTTCTTT
CDR3 protein: CASSKGVGGGTEAFF
V gene: TRBV27
clone size: -
J gene: TRBJ1-1
D gene: -

CDR3 DNA: TGTGCCAGTATGGACAGGGATCCCACAGATACGCAGTATTTT
CDR3 protein: CASMDRDPTDTQYF
V gene: TRBV2
clone size: -
J gene: TRBJ2-3
D gene: TRBD1

CDR3 DNA: TGTGCCAGCAGCTTCCAACAGGGGGCCCTTGAAGCTTTCTTT
CDR3 protein: CASSFQQGALEAFF
V gene: TRBV7-9
clone size: -
J gene: TRBJ1-1
D gene: TRBD1

CDR3 DNA: TGTGCCAGCAGCCAAGATACGGACCTGTACAATGAGCAGTTCTTC
CDR3 protein: CASSQDTDLYNEQFF
V gene: TRBV4-2
clone size: -
J gene: TRBJ2-1
D gene: -

CDR3 DNA: TGTGCCAGCAGCTCAACTAGCGGGCAGCAGTTCTTC
CDR3 protein: CASSSTSGQQFF
V gene: TRBV7-3
clone size: -
J gene: TRBJ2-1
D gene: TRBD2

CDR3 DNA: TGTGCTAGCACACAGGGGGCAACTAATCAGCCCCAGCATTTT
CDR3 protein: CASTQGATNQPQHF
V gene: TRBV7-2
clone size: -
J gene: TRBJ1-5
D gene: TRBD1

CDR3 DNA: TGTGCCAGCAGCTCAGGGGGAGGTGGCTATGGCTACACCTTC
CDR3 protein: CASSSGGGGYGYTF
V gene: TRBV28
clone size: -
J gene: TRBJ1-2
D gene: TRBD1

CDR3 DNA: TGTGCCAGCAGTAGACTAGCGGGAGACACCGGGGAGCTGTTTTTT
CDR3 protein: CASSRLAGDTGELFF
V gene: TRBV6-5
clone size: -
J gene: TRBJ2-2
D gene: TRBD2

CDR3 DNA: TGTGCCAGCAGCCAAGTCTTGGGACTAGCGGGAGGCCTCACAGATACGCAGTATTTT
CDR3 protein: CASSQVLGLAGGLTDTQYF
V gene: TRBV3-1/TRBV3-2
clone size: -
J gene: TRBJ2-3
D gene: TRBD2

CDR3 DNA: TGTGCCAGTTCTCGGACTAGCTACGAGCAGTACTTC
CDR3 protein: CASSRTSYEQYF
V gene: TRBV19
clone size: -
J gene: TRBJ2-7
D gene: TRBD2

CDR3 DNA: TGCAGCGTTACCGACAGGGACTACGAGCAGTACTTC
CDR3 protein: CSVTDRDYEQYF
V gene: TRBV29-1
clone size: -
J gene: TRBJ2-7
D gene: TRBD1

CDR3 DNA: TGTGCCAGCAGCCAAGAGGAGGCCCCGAACACTGAAGCTTTCTTT
CDR3 protein: CASSQEEAPNTEAFF
V gene: TRBV3-1/TRBV3-2
clone size: -
J gene: TRBJ1-1
D gene: -

CDR3 DNA: TGTGCCAGCAGCTTACTACCCACCGGGACTAGCGGGAGTTACGAGCAGTACTTC
CDR3 protein: CASSLLPTGTSGSYEQYF
V gene: TRBV7-3
clone size: -
J gene: TRBJ2-7
D gene: TRBD2

CDR3 DNA: TGCGCCAGCTCCCAGGGGGCTCAGGACACCATATATTTT
CDR3 protein: CASSQGAQDTIYF
V gene: TRBV5-1
clone size: -
J gene: TRBJ1-3
D gene: TRBD1

CDR3 DNA: TGCGCCAGCAGCCAAGATTGGTGGGGAGGTGATGGCTACACCTTC
CDR3 protein: CASSQDWWGGDGYTF
V gene: TRBV4-1
clone size: -
J gene: TRBJ1-2
D gene: -

CDR3 DNA: TGTGCCAGCAGTCCGACTAGCGGGCTCTCCTACGAGCAGTACTTC
CDR3 protein: CASSPTSGLSYEQYF
V gene: TRBV27
clone size: -
J gene: TRBJ2-7
D gene: TRBD2

CDR3 DNA: TGTGCCAGCAGCCAAGATCGACAGACCGGAACTTACGAGCAGTACTTC
CDR3 protein: CASSQDRQTGTYEQYF
V gene: TRBV14
clone size: -
J gene: TRBJ2-7
D gene: -

CDR3 DNA: TGTGCCAGCAGCGTAGCGGTCTCCTACGAGCAGTACTTC
CDR3 protein: CASSVAVSYEQYF
V gene: TRBV9
clone size: -
J gene: TRBJ2-7
D gene: -

CDR3 DNA: TGCGCCAGCAGCTTGACGGGACAGAGCCAAGAGACCCAGTACTTC
CDR3 protein: CASSLTGQSQETQYF
V gene: TRBV5-1
clone size: -
J gene: TRBJ2-5
D gene: TRBD1

CDR3 DNA: TGCAGCGTATCTCGTAGGGGGGCTTACTACGAGCAGTACTTC
CDR3 protein: CSVSRRGAYYEQYF
V gene: TRBV29-1
clone size: -
J gene: TRBJ2-7
D gene: -

CDR3 DNA: TGTGCCAGCTCACGAACCGGGACAGCTGGGGCCAACGTCCTGACTTTC
CDR3 protein: CASSRTGTAGANVLTF
V gene: TRBV18
clone size: once
J gene: TRBJ2-6
D gene: TRBD1

CDR3 DNA: TGTGCCAGTAGTATTCGGGAACCTATAAATCAGCCCCAGCATTTT
CDR3 protein: CASSIREPINQPQHF
V gene: TRBV19
clone size: -
J gene: TRBJ1-5
D gene: -

CDR3 DNA: TGTGCCAGCAGTCCCGGGCCACCTTATGGCTACACCTTC
CDR3 protein: CASSPGPPYGYTF
V gene: TRBV6-5
clone size: -
J gene: TRBJ1-2
D gene: -

CDR3 DNA: TGTGCCAGCAGTGAGACTAGCGGGATAACTGAGCAGTTCTTC
CDR3 protein: CASSETSGITEQFF
V gene: TRBV6-1
clone size: once
J gene: TRBJ2-1
D gene: TRBD2

CDR3 DNA: TGTGCCAGCAGCGTCCGGGACAGGGTGAGGTCGGACTCTGGAAACACCATATATTTT
CDR3 protein: CASSVRDRVRSDSGNTIYF
V gene: TRBV9
clone size: -
J gene: TRBJ1-3
D gene: TRBD1

CDR3 DNA: TGTGCCAGCAGCCAAGGGGGCTGGGAGCAGTACTTC
CDR3 protein: CASSQGGWEQYF
V gene: TRBV14
clone size: -
J gene: TRBJ2-7
D gene: -

CDR3 DNA: TGCGCCAGCAGCCAAGAGAGGGGAGTACCACAAAGAAGGGAGCAGTACTTC
CDR3 protein: CASSQERGVPQRREQYF
V gene: TRBV4-3
clone size: -
J gene: TRBJ2-7
D gene: -

CDR3 DNA: TGTGCCAGCAGCCGGACAGTATATGGCTACACCTTC
CDR3 protein: CASSRTVYGYTF
V gene: TRBV12-3/TRBV12-4
clone size: -
J gene: TRBJ1-2
D gene: -

CDR3 DNA: TGTGCCAGTCGTGGAGCGGGGTACTACGAGCAGTACTTC
CDR3 protein: CASRGAGYYEQYF
V gene: TRBV27
clone size: -
J gene: TRBJ2-7
D gene: TRBD2

CDR3 DNA: TGTGCCAGTAGTATAGACGGACGGACATCCTACGAGCAGTACTTC
CDR3 protein: CASSIDGRTSYEQYF
V gene: TRBV19
clone size: -
J gene: TRBJ2-7
D gene: -